A single sample gave rise to the 27 T cell receptor beta chains below, sequenced in a study of cytomegalovirus exposure and HLA in healthy donors. Here immunoSEQ multiplex PCR was the method, and the copy in TCRdb shows in-frame clones only, minus some. Of 65,000 to 90,000 clones in the sample, approximately 96% are singletons; the top ten hold about 3.5%. Sequencing was carried out using PBMCs. These receptor sequences come from a man aged 18 to 29 in good health and CMV-seronegative.

The table lists this clone with a count of one. The chain employs TRBV10-3 and TRBJ2-7, with D unclear. The CDR3 runs to 11 residues. V was trimmed by 6 bases and J by 4 bases, leaving 7 bases between them. CDR1 and CDR2 from the germline V gene are ENHRY and SYGVKD. The CDR3 nucleotides read TGTGCCATCAGATCTACTTACGAGCAGTACTTC. As protein: CAIRSTYEQYF.

This rearrangement joins TRBV5-1 to TRBJ1-1, with no clear D. Germline CDR1 and CDR2: SGHRS and YFSETQ. The CDR3 sequence is 15 residues long. V dropped 4 bases and J dropped 0 bases, with 13 bases sitting between them. CDR3 loop: CASSLSEGLNTEAFF. As DNA, the CDR3 is TGCGCCAGCAGCCTTAGTGAGGGCCTGAACACTGAAGCTTTCTTT.

This chain uses TRBV30 with TRBJ2-1, with 7 positions matching TRBD2. J lost 8 bases, V lost 0 bases, and 13 bases had no gene match. This CDR3 has 16 amino acids. Germline V gene sequence: CDR1 GTSNPN, CDR2 SVGIG (reference sequence). The CDR3 bases are TGTGCCTGGAGTGTATCCGGGCTAGCGGTTACTGATGAGCAGTTCTTC. Its translation: CAWSVSGLAVTDEQFF. The whole variable domain, filled in from reference TRBV30 and TRBJ2-1, reads SQTIHQWPATLVQPVGSPLSLECTVEGTSNPNLYWYRQAAGRGLQLLFYSVGIGQISSEVPQNLSASRPQDRQFILSSKKLLLSDSGFYLCAWSVSGLAVTDEQFFGPGTRLTVL.

V usage is TRBV28 and J usage is TRBJ2-5; the D is unclear. This CDR3 has 14 residues. The V gene's germline CDR1 is MDHEN and CDR2 SYDVKM. V gave up 2 bases and J gave up 2 bases, with 9 bases separating them. The CDR3 coding sequence is TGTGCCAGCAGTTTAGGTAGCCTTCAAGAGACCCAGTACTTC. It translates to CASSLGSLQETQYF.

This rearrangement joins TRBV2 to TRBJ1-1, with D possibly matching TRBD1 (5 bases). CDR3 length equals 12 residues. Germline V gives CDR1 SNHLY, CDR2 FYNNEI. V was trimmed by 2 bases and J by 7 bases, leaving 8 bases between them. The chain's CDR3 is CASSEYDSEAFF. CDR3 in DNA: TGTGCCAGCAGTGAATACGACAGTGAAGCTTTCTTT.

This chain connects TRBV13 to TRBJ2-7; the D gene is possibly TRBD1 (5 bases). The CDR3 has 18 amino acids. Trimming pared 1 base from V and 3 bases from J, leaving 22 bases between. From germline, CDR1 is PRHDT and CDR2 FYEKMQ (reference sequence). This CDR3 is CASSLDGWGGKGVYEQYF. The CDR3 DNA sequence: TGTGCCAGCAGCTTAGATGGGTGGGGCGGAAAAGGGGTCTACGAGCAGTACTTC.

This chain joins TRBV7-2 and TRBJ2-7, with D possibly matching TRBD1 (6 bases). The V gene's germline CDR1 is SGHTA and CDR2 FQGNSA. The CDR3 loop spans 15 amino acids. Trimming pared 1 base from V and 6 bases from J, leaving 16 bases between. CDR3 sequence: CASSLGGGRLGEQYF. For the CDR3, the DNA is TGTGCCAGCAGCTTAGGAGGGGGAAGATTAGGCGAGCAGTACTTC.

The sample holds one count of this clone. As DNA, the CDR3 is TGTGCCAGCAGTTCGGGGGCCTACGAGCAGTACTTC. It yields the protein CASSSGAYEQYF. The rearrangement links TRBV28 to TRBJ2-7, with a tentative D call TRBD2 (6 bases). Looked up from germline, CDR1 is MDHEN and CDR2 is SYDVKM. V lost 4 bases to trimming and J lost 2 bases, with 6 bases between them. The CDR3 loop spans 12 amino acids.

The V call is TRBV10-3, the J call TRBJ1-1, with D possibly being TRBD1 (6 bases). Per the germline V gene, CDR1 is ENHRY and CDR2 is SYGVKD. V was shortened by 3 bases and J by 10 bases, with 9 bases between the two germline ends. This CDR3 is built from 11 residues. CDR3: CAISDTGIAFF. The CDR3 DNA reads as TGTGCCATCAGTGATACAGGGATAGCTTTCTTT.

This rearrangement joins TRBV27 to TRBJ1-6; 11 bases line up with TRBD1. The germline gives CDR1 MNHEY, CDR2 SMNVEV (reference sequence). The junction had 3 bases not matched to a gene; V was cut back by 4 bases and J by 7 bases. This CDR3 is 15 amino acids long. The DNA for the CDR3 is TGTGCCAGCAGTTATAGGACAGGGGGCAATTCACCCCTCCACTTT. This codes for CASSYRTGGNSPLHF.

The gene calls are TRBV7-9 and TRBJ2-7; 8 bases line up with TRBD1. CDR3 length: 16 residues. After removal of 3 bases from V and 3 bases from J, the junction contained 10 bases not matched to a gene. CDR1 and CDR2 (germline): SEHNR, FQNEAQ (reference sequence). The CDR3 DNA reads as TGTGCCAGCAGCTTGGTAACGGGACAGGAAGTCTACGAGCAGTACTTC. This encodes CASSLVTGQEVYEQYF.

With respect to this clone: Sequence at one end of the junction differs from germline and may be a read error. The V gene is TRBV6-1, the J gene TRBJ1-4, with D unclear. The CDR3 covers 15 residues. Germline V gives CDR1 MNHNS, CDR2 SASEGT. The CDR3 DNA reads TGTGCCAGCAGGGAAGCGAGTTCGACTAATGAAAAACTGTTTTTT. This encodes CASREASSTNEKLFF.

The gene calls are TRBV6-5 and TRBJ1-3, with 9 bases lining up with TRBD1. CDR3 size: 14 residues. In germline, CDR1 is MNHEY, CDR2 SVGAGI. Trimming at V came to 6 bases and at J to 3 bases, leaving 3 bases not matched to a gene. The CDR3 DNA sequence: TGTGCCAGCAGAACAGGGGGCTTTGGAAACACCATATATTTT. It yields the protein CASRTGGFGNTIYF.

The V gene is TRBV27, the J gene TRBJ2-2, with 7 nucleotides matching TRBD1. Looked up from germline, CDR1 is MNHEY and CDR2 is SMNVEV (reference sequence). The CDR3 totals 15 residues. J was trimmed by 6 bases and V by 5 bases; bases with no gene match: 9. The CDR3 DNA reads TGTGCCAGCAGTATCCGGGACAGCCTTTCCGGGGAGCTGTTTTTT. Translating it yields CASSIRDSLSGELFF.

The chain couples TRBV6-1 to TRBJ1-3; no definite D call. This CDR3 comprises 16 residues. Deletions cut 5 bases from V and 0 bases from J, with 14 bases between. The germline V gene encodes CDR1 MNHNS and CDR2 SASEGT. The CDR3 DNA follows: TGTGCCAGCAGTAAAGTGACTGCGAGCTCTGGAAACACCATATATTTT. It is translated as CASSKVTASSGNTIYF.

The rearrangement joins TRBV19 to TRBJ2-6, with D possibly TRBD1 on 5 matching bases. Germline CDR1 and CDR2: LNHDA and SQIVND (reference sequence). This CDR3 spans 16 amino acids. The V end was cut by 4 bases, the J end by 0 bases, with 10 bases between. In nucleotides, the CDR3 is TGTGCCAGTAGTACAACAGGAACCTCTGGGGCCAACGTCCTGACTTTC. This gives the protein CASSTTGTSGANVLTF.

The CDR3 spells CASRYPPGRGGRETQYF. The CDR3 nucleotides read TGTGCCAGCAGGTATCCCCCTGGGCGGGGGGGCCGGGAGACCCAGTACTTC. This chain uses TRBV28 with TRBJ2-5; 9 bases align to TRBD2. Unmatched junction bases numbered 16, after V lost 6 bases and J lost 5 bases. The CDR3 totals 17 residues. Germline-derived CDR1 and CDR2 are MDHEN and SYDVKM.

The chain uses TRBV6-5 and TRBJ1-2; a weak D match, TRBD1 (6 bases). V lost 5 bases and J lost 3, with 13 bases in between. Germline CDR1 and CDR2: MNHEY and SVGAGI. This CDR3 has 14 amino acids. Written as DNA, the CDR3 is TGTGCCAGCAGTATTACAGGGAAGGACTATGGCTACACCTTC. Translating it yields CASSITGKDYGYTF.

This rearrangement joins TRBV29-1 to TRBJ1-1, with 9 positions matching TRBD1. Per germline, CDR1 SQVTM and CDR2 ANQGSEA. This CDR3 has 15 residues. The ends lost 4 bases at V and 2 bases at J; junction bases unmatched: 8. The CDR3 loop is CSVAGQGWANTEAFF. As DNA, the CDR3 is TGCAGCGTTGCGGGACAGGGATGGGCCAACACTGAAGCTTTCTTT.

V is TRBV4-1 and J is TRBJ2-7; 12 nucleotides match TRBD2. CDR3 size: 15 residues. Trimming removed 8 bases from V and 3 bases from J; junction bases left unmatched: 8. Germline values: CDR1 MGHRA, CDR2 YSYEKL. The CDR3 spells CASGIWTSGVYEQYF. CDR3 bases: TGCGCCAGCGGAATCTGGACTAGCGGGGTCTACGAGCAGTACTTC.

The V and J genes are TRBV27 and TRBJ1-6, with D unresolved. Germline loops: CDR1 MNHEY, CDR2 SMNVEV (reference sequence). This CDR3 is 12 amino acids long. V lost 6 bases, J lost 7 bases, and 7 bases lay in between. The CDR3 here is CASRPGNSPLHF. DNA of the CDR3: TGTGCCAGCAGGCCCGGGAATTCACCCCTCCACTTT.

The chain uses TRBV5-1 and TRBJ2-5, with D maybe TRBD1 (6 bases). Trimming pared 0 bases from V and 5 bases from J, leaving 11 bases between. The CDR3 runs to 14 residues. CDR1 is SGHRS, CDR2 YFSETQ, per germline. CDR3: CASSLAGGQETQYF. The CDR3 bases are TGCGCCAGCAGCTTGGCCGGTGGACAGGAGACCCAGTACTTC.

The chain has TRBV11-2 and TRBJ2-7; D uncertain. V was clipped by 0 bases and J by 0 bases, with 3 bases between them. The CDR3 spans 13 residues. Germline V lookup: CDR1 SGHAT, CDR2 FQNNGV. CDR3 sequence reads: CASSLDSSYEQYF. The CDR3 region has the DNA TGTGCCAGCAGCTTAGACAGCTCCTACGAGCAGTACTTC.

This chain joins TRBV30 and TRBJ2-1; 7 nucleotides match TRBD2. Germline V gene data show CDR1 as GTSNPN and CDR2 as SVGIG (reference sequence). CDR3 size: 15 residues. Losses at the gene ends were 3 bases for V and 4 bases for J; bases not matched to a gene: 9. The CDR3 coding sequence is TGTGCCTGGAGCTCACTAGCGACAAATTACAATGAGCAGTTCTTC. Encoded protein: CAWSSLATNYNEQFF.

The chain employs TRBV6-1 and TRBJ2-2; possibly TRBD2 for D (7 bases). V lost 4 bases and J 0 bases, leaving 15 bases between the germline ends. CDR1 MNHNS and CDR2 SASEGT come from the germline V gene. This CDR3 region has 17 residues. CDR3 region: CASSVHEGGANTGELFF. The CDR3 DNA reads TGTGCCAGCAGTGTTCATGAAGGGGGGGCGAACACCGGGGAGCTGTTTTTT.

This chain uses TRBV6-1 with TRBJ2-1, with 11 bases matching TRBD1. The CDR3 is 14 residues long. V lost 1 base to trimming and J lost 8 bases; unmatched junction nucleotides: 1. CDR1 MNHNS and CDR2 SASEGT come from the germline V gene. CDR3 amino acids: CASSEGTGGDEQFF. CDR3 DNA sequence: TGTGCCAGCAGTGAAGGGACAGGGGGCGATGAGCAGTTCTTC.

The rearrangement links TRBV6-1 to TRBJ1-5; 8 bases are a match to TRBD1. The CDR3 runs 16 residues. V lost 3 bases to trimming and J lost 3 bases; unmatched junction nucleotides: 7. Germline lookup yields CDR1 MNHNS and CDR2 SASEGT. CDR3 coding DNA: TGTGCCAGCAGTGACCCTGGGACAGGAGTCAATCAGCCCCAGCATTTT. It codes for CASSDPGTGVNQPQHF.